The rows below give T cell receptor beta chains drawn from one sample of a study of cytomegalovirus exposure and HLA in healthy donors. Clones were read by immunoSEQ multiplex PCR, and TCRdb kept only the in-frame ones, dropping some. The data contain fewer than 150,000 clones, 70% to 85% of them singletons. Sequenced material: PBMCs. These receptors all stem from a male donor in good health and CMV-seronegative. Both conserved end residues are part of each CDR3. A D gene is named only where the DNA matches it firmly. Part of the rows lack a size; the others show once, few, many or a class for expanded clones.

D gene,J gene,clone size,V gene,CDR3 DNA,CDR3 protein
TRBD1,TRBJ2-1,-,TRBV18,TGTGCCAGCTCACCAGGGACAGTCTACAATGAGCAGTTCTTC,CASSPGTVYNEQFF
-,TRBJ2-7,-,TRBV23-1,TGCCGCTGGGCTAACAGGGTCAACGAGCAGTACTTC,CRWANRVNEQYF
TRBD1,TRBJ1-2,-,TRBV7-2,TGTGCCAGCAGCACCGACAGGGACTATGGCTACACCTTC,CASSTDRDYGYTF
-,TRBJ2-2,-,TRBV6-5,TGTGCCAGCAGTTACCAGAGGGTACGAACCGGGGAGCTGTTTTTT,CASSYQRVRTGELFF
-,TRBJ2-4,-,TRBV9,TGTTCGGGGGGCTGGGCCAAAAACATTCAGTACTTC,CSGGWAKNIQYF
-,TRBJ2-7,once,TRBV6-5,TGTGCCAGCAGTCCGCAATCAACATATCCCTACGAGCAGTACTTC,CASSPQSTYPYEQYF
-,TRBJ2-2,-,TRBV7-6,TGTGCCAGCAGCCATCTAGGGGCCGGGGAGCTGTTTTTT,CASSHLGAGELFF
TRBD2,TRBJ2-7,-,TRBV29-1,TGCAGCGTTCCTGGAAGCGGGGGGGGCGAGCAGTACTTC,CSVPGSGGGEQYF
TRBD2,TRBJ2-7,-,TRBV19,TGTGCCAGTAGTACCGCGGGAGGGCCCTGGGGCGAGCAGTACTTC,CASSTAGGPWGEQYF
-,TRBJ2-7,-,TRBV4-1,TGCGCCAGCAGCCAAGATAAGGGTCTCGGGGTTGAGCAGTACTTC,CASSQDKGLGVEQYF
TRBD2,TRBJ2-3,-,TRBV7-9,TGTGCCAGCAGCTTTTCACTAGCGGGAGTACACACAGATACGCAGTATTTT,CASSFSLAGVHTDTQYF
TRBD2,TRBJ2-5,-,TRBV5-1,TGCGCCAGCAGCTTTAGCGGGCAGTACCAAGAGACCCAGTACTTC,CASSFSGQYQETQYF
-,TRBJ2-1,-,TRBV7-8,TGTGCCAGCAGCTTTCAGGGCTATGAGCAGTTCTTC,CASSFQGYEQFF
-,TRBJ1-4,-,TRBV7-9,TGTGCCAGCAGCCCACAGGGTATCGAAAAACTGTTTTTT,CASSPQGIEKLFF
-,TRBJ2-1,-,TRBV19,TGTGCCAGTAGTATGAGTAGCGAGACGGAGCAGTTCTTC,CASSMSSETEQFF
-,TRBJ1-2,-,TRBV9,TGTGCCAGCAGCGTAGGGAACCTCGGGTATGGCTACACCTTC,CASSVGNLGYGYTF
TRBD1,TRBJ2-3,-,TRBV19,TGTGCCAGTAGTATAGTCAAGGGGGCGCAAGATACGCAGTATTTT,CASSIVKGAQDTQYF
-,TRBJ2-3,-,TRBV6-5,TGTGCCAGCAGCCCCAGTAACACAGATACGCAGTATTTT,CASSPSNTDTQYF
TRBD2,TRBJ2-3,-,TRBV30,TGTGCCTGGAGTGTATCGGGGGGTAGACTTGGGGGCACAGATACGCAGTATTTT,CAWSVSGGRLGGTDTQYF
-,TRBJ2-5,-,TRBV6-1,TGTGCCAGCAAGGGGCCAGGGGTCAGGGAGACCCAGTACTTC,CASKGPGVRETQYF
TRBD2,TRBJ2-7,-,TRBV11-2,TGTGCCAGCAGCCCAACGACTAGCGTCTACTACGAGCAGTACTTC,CASSPTTSVYYEQYF
-,TRBJ1-2,-,TRBV11-2,TGTGCCAGCAAGTGGGGCGACAGGACTGGCGGCTACACCTTC,CASKWGDRTGGYTF
TRBD1,TRBJ1-1,-,TRBV6-5,TGTGCCAGCAGTTACTCACAATACAGGGGACCGACTGAAGCTTTCTTT,CASSYSQYRGPTEAFF
-,TRBJ1-2,-,TRBV4-3,TGCGCCAGCAGCCAAGCGCTCAGGCAGGACTATGGCTACACCTTC,CASSQALRQDYGYTF
TRBD2,TRBJ2-3,-,TRBV27,TGTGCCAGCAGTTTAACTAGCGGAGTGAGCACAGATACGCAGTATTTT,CASSLTSGVSTDTQYF
-,TRBJ2-2,once,TRBV13,TGTGCCAGCAGCTTTAGGAGCGGGGAGCTGTTTTTT,CASSFRSGELFF
TRBD2,TRBJ2-7,-,TRBV4-3,TGCGCCAGCAGCCAAGGGTCCAGCGGGAGTTACGAGCAGTACTTC,CASSQGSSGSYEQYF
TRBD2,TRBJ2-3,-,TRBV5-6,TGTGCCAGCAGCTTCACAGGACTAGCGGGAGAAGCAGATACGCAGTATTTT,CASSFTGLAGEADTQYF
TRBD2,TRBJ2-7,-,TRBV10-3,TGTGCCACACGGACTAGCGGGGGCTCCTACGAGCAGTACTTC,CATRTSGGSYEQYF
-,TRBJ2-3,-,TRBV13,TGTGCCAGCAGCTTAGGCCAGGCGGGACCAGATACGCAGTATTTT,CASSLGQAGPDTQYF
-,TRBJ1-6,-,TRBV7-6,TGTGCCAGCAGCGTCGGGACTATTAATAATTCACCCCTCCACTTT,CASSVGTINNSPLHF
-,TRBJ2-1,-,TRBV5-1,TGCGCCAGCAGCTCAGGAAATAGCGGAGAATACAATGAGCAGTTCTTC,CASSSGNSGEYNEQFF
-,TRBJ1-1,-,TRBV7-9,TGTGCCAGCAGCTCACATCCCACTGAAGCTTTCTTT,CASSSHPTEAFF
-,TRBJ2-3,-,TRBV7-9,TGTGCCAGCAGCTTAACTAGCTCGCGTGGGGATACGCAGTATTTT,CASSLTSSRGDTQYF
-,TRBJ2-1,-,TRBV7-2,TGTGCCAGCAGCCCACCGGGAGTTAATGAGCAGTTCTTC,CASSPPGVNEQFF
TRBD1,TRBJ1-6,-,TRBV19,TGTGCCAGTAGTGACCGGGACAGAAATTCACCCCTCCACTTT,CASSDRDRNSPLHF
-,TRBJ2-7,-,TRBV10-1,TGCGCCAGCAGGCTCAGGGGACCCCCCTACGAGCAGTACTTC,CASRLRGPPYEQYF
-,TRBJ2-4,few,TRBV28,TGTGCCAGCAGTTCCCAGGGGGCCAAAAACATTCAGTACTTC,CASSSQGAKNIQYF
TRBD1,TRBJ2-1,-,TRBV19,TGTGCCAGTACGGACAGGGTTAACGATGAGCAGTTCTTC,CASTDRVNDEQFF
-,TRBJ1-3,-,TRBV9,TGTGCCAGCAGCGTGAGTATAGCCGGGTTCTCTGGAAACACCATATATTTT,CASSVSIAGFSGNTIYF
TRBD2,TRBJ2-7,once,TRBV4-3,TGCGCCAGCAGCCAAGATATCAGCCTAGCGGGAGCCTACGAGCAGTACTTC,CASSQDISLAGAYEQYF
TRBD2,TRBJ2-7,-,TRBV7-9,TGTGCCAGCAGCTTGGGGAGAACTAGCGGGTTCCCCTACGAGCAGTACTTC,CASSLGRTSGFPYEQYF
-,TRBJ1-2,-,TRBV5-1,TGCGCCAGCGATACCCTCCCGTCAGGTGGTAGTGGCTACACCTTC,CASDTLPSGGSGYTF
TRBD2,TRBJ2-1,-,TRBV14,TGTGCCAGCAGCCAAGAGTGGGGAGGGAAGAATGAGCAGTTCTTC,CASSQEWGGKNEQFF
-,TRBJ2-7,-,TRBV11-2,TGTGCCAGCAGCTTCTGGCTAGACGACGAGCAGTACTTC,CASSFWLDDEQYF
-,TRBJ2-6,-,TRBV27,TGTGCCAGCACCCCGTTGAGGGCCGGGGCCAACGTCCTGACTTTC,CASTPLRAGANVLTF
-,TRBJ1-1,once,TRBV27,TGTGCCAGCATCTCGGTGTCTGAAGCTTTCTTT,CASISVSEAFF
TRBD2,TRBJ2-7,few,TRBV4-3,TGCGCCAGCAGCCAAGGGACTAGCGGGGCTGCCTCCTACGAGCAGTACTTC,CASSQGTSGAASYEQYF
TRBD1,TRBJ1-2,-,TRBV6-5,TGTGCCAGCAGTTACTCGCCAGGGGGGTATGGCTACACCTTC,CASSYSPGGYGYTF
-,TRBJ1-4,few,TRBV30,TGTGCCTGGAGTGTGGGGCCCAATGAAAAACTGTTTTTT,CAWSVGPNEKLFF
TRBD1,TRBJ2-7,-,TRBV7-9,TGTGCCAGCAGCTTAGTCGGACAGGGCCAATACGAGCAGTACTTC,CASSLVGQGQYEQYF
TRBD2,TRBJ2-1,-,TRBV9,TGTGCCAGCAGCGTAGGGGTTAGCGGGAGCGATGAGCAGTTCTTC,CASSVGVSGSDEQFF
-,TRBJ1-5,-,TRBV10-3,TGTGCCATCAGTGATGGCATCGTTAGCAATCAGCCCCAGCATTTT,CAISDGIVSNQPQHF
-,TRBJ2-3,-,TRBV5-1,TGCGCCAGCAGCTTTACTCCCCTTTTAGATACGCAGTATTTT,CASSFTPLLDTQYF